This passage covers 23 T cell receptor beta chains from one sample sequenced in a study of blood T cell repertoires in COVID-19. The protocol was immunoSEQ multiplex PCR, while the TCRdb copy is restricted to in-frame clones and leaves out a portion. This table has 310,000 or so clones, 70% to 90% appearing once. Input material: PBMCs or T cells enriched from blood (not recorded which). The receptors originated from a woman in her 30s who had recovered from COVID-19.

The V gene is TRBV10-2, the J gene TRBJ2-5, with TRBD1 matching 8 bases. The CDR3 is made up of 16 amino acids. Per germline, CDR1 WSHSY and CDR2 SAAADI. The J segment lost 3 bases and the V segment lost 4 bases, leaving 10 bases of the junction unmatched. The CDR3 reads CASSGERLGQEETQYF. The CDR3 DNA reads TGCGCCAGCAGTGGTGAACGACTGGGACAGGAAGAGACCCAGTACTTC.

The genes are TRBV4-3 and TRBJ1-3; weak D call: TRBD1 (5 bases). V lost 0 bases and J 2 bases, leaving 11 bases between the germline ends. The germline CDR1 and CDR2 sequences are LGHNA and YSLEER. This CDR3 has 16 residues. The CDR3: CASSQDRWGAGNTIYF. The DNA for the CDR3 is TGCGCCAGCAGCCAAGATCGGTGGGGGGCTGGAAACACCATATATTTT.

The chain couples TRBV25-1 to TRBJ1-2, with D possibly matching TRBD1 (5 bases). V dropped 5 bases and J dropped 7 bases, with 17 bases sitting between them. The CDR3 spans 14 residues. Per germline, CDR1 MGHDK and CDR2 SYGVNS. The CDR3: CASSISGISFGYTF. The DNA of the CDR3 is TGTGCCAGCAGTATCTCAGGGATCAGTTTTGGCTACACCTTC.

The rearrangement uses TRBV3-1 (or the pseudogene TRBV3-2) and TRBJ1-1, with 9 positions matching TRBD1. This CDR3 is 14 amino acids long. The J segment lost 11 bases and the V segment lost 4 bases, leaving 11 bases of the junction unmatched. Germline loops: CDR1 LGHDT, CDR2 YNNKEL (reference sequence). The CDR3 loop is CASSRSGQGRGAFF. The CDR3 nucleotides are TGTGCCAGCAGCCGTTCGGGACAGGGCCGTGGGGCTTTCTTT.

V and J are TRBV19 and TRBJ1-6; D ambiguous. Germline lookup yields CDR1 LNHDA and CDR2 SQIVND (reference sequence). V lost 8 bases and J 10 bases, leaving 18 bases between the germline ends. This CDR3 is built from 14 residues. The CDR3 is CASSHPGESSPLHF. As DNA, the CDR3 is TGTGCCAGTTCCCACCCGGGTGAAAGCTCACCCCTCCACTTT.

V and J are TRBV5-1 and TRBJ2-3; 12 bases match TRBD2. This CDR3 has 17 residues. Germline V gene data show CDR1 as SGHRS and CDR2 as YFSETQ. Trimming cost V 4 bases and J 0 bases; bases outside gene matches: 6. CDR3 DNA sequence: TGCGCCAGCAGCCCTAGGACTAGCGGGGTGAGCACAGATACGCAGTATTTT. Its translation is CASSPRTSGVSTDTQYF. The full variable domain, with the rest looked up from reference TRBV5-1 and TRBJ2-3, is KAGVTQTPRYLIKTRGQQVTLSCSPISGHRSVSWYQQTPGQGLQFLFEYFSETQRNKGNFPGRFSGRQFSNSRSEMNVSTLELGDSALYLCASSPRTSGVSTDTQYFGPGTRLTVL.

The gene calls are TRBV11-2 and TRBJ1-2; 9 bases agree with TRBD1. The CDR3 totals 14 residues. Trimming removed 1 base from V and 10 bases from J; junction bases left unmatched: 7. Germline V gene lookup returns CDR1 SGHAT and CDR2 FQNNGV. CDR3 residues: CASSLGGQGMDYTF. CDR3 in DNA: TGTGCCAGCAGCTTAGGGGGACAGGGCATGGACTACACCTTC.

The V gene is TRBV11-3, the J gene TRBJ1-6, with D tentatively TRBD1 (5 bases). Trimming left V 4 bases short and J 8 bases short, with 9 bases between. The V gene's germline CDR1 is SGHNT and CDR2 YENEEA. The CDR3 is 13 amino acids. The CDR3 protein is CASSYRGYSPLHF. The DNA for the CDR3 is TGTGCCAGCAGCTATCGGGGGTATTCACCCCTCCACTTT.

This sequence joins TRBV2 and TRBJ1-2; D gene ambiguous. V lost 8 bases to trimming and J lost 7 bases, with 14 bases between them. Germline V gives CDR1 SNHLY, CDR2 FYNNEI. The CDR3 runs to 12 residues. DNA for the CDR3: TGTGCCAGCCTAGGACTGGGAGGTGGCTACACCTTC. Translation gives CASLGLGGGYTF.

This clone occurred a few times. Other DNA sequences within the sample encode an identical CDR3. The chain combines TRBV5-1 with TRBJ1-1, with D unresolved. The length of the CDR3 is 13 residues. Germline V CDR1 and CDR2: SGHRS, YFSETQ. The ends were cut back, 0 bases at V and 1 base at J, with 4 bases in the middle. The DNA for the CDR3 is TGCGCCAGCAGCTTGGGCGGGAACACTGAAGCTTTCTTT. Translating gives CASSLGGNTEAFF.

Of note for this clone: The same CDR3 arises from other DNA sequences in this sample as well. CDR3 bases: TGTGCCAGCAGCCCGGGACAGGTCTTTGGCTACACCTTC. It codes for CASSPGQVFGYTF. This chain uses TRBV13 with TRBJ1-2, with TRBD1 matching over 8 bases. From germline, CDR1 is PRHDT and CDR2 FYEKMQ (reference sequence). Germline trimming cut 5 bases from V and 7 bases from J; bases unmatched to any gene: 6. The CDR3 has 13 residues.

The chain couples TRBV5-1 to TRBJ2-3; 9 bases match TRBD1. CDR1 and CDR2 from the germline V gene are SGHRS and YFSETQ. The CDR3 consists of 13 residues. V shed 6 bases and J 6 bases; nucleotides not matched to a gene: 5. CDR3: CASNTGGWDTQYF. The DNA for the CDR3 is TGCGCCAGCAACACAGGGGGCTGGGATACGCAGTATTTT.

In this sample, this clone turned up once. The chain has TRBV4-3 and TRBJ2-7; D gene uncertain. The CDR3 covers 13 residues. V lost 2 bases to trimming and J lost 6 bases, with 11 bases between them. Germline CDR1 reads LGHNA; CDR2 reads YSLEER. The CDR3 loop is CASSQTPLPEQYF. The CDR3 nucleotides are TGCGCCAGCAGCCAAACCCCACTGCCCGAGCAGTACTTC.

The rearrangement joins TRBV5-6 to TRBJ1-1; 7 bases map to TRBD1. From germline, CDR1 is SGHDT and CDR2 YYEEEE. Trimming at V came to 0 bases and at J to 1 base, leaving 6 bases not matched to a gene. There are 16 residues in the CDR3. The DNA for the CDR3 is TGTGCCAGCAGCTTGGTAACAGGGGTTGGGAACACTGAAGCTTTCTTT. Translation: CASSLVTGVGNTEAFF.

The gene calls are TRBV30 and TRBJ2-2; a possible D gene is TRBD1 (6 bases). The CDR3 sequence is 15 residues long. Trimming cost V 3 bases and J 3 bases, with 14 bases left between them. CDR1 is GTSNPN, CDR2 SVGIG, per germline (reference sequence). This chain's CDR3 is CAWSWATGHTGELFF. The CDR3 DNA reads TGTGCCTGGAGCTGGGCGACAGGTCACACCGGGGAGCTGTTTTTT. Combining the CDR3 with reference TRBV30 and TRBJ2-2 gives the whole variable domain SQTIHQWPATLVQPVGSPLSLECTVEGTSNPNLYWYRQAAGRGLQLLFYSVGIGQISSEVPQNLSASRPQDRQFILSSKKLLLSDSGFYLCAWSWATGHTGELFFGEGSRLTVL.

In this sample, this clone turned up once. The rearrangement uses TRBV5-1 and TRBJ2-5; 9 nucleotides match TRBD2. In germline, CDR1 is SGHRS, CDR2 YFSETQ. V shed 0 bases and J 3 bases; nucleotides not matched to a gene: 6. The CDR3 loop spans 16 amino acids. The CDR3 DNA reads TGCGCCAGCAGCTTGGGCGGGGGGGCCTTAAAAGAGACCCAGTACTTC. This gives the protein CASSLGGGALKETQYF.

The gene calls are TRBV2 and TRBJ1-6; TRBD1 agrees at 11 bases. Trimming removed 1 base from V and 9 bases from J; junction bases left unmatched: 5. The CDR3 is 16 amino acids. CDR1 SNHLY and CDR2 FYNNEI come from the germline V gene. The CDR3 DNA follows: TGTGCCAGCAGTGAAGGCCGGACAGGGGGCCGTTCACCCCTCCACTTT. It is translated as CASSEGRTGGRSPLHF.

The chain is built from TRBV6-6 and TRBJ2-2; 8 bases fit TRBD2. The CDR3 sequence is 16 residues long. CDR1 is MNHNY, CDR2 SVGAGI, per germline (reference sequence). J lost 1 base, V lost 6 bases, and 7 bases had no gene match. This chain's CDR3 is CASSSGGGGNTGELFF. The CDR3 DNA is TGTGCCAGCAGCTCCGGGGGGGGCGGGAACACCGGGGAGCTGTTTTTT.

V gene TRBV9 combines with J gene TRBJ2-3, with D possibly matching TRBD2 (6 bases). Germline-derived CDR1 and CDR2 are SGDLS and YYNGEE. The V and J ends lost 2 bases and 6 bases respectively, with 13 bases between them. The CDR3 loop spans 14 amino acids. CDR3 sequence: CASSVGGVGDTQYF. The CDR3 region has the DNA TGTGCCAGCAGCGTTGGCGGGGTAGGCGATACGCAGTATTTT.

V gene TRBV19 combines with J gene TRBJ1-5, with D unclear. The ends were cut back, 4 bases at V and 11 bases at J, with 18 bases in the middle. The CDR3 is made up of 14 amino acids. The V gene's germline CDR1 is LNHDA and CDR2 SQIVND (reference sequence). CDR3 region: CASSTGVVTVAQHF. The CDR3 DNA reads TGTGCCAGTAGTACCGGTGTTGTAACCGTGGCCCAGCATTTT.

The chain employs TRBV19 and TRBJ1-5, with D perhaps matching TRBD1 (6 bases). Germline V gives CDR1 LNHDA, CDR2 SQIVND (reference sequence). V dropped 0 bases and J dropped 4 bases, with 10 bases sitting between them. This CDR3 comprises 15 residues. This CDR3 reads CASSIDGQKNQPQHF. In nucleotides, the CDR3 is TGTGCCAGTAGTATAGATGGACAGAAAAATCAGCCCCAGCATTTT.

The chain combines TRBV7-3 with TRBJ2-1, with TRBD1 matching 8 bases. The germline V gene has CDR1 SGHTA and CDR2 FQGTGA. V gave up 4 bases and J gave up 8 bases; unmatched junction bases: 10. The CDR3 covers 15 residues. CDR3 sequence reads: CASSSQGQVIYEQFF. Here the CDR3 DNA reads TGTGCCAGCAGCTCACAGGGACAGGTTATCTATGAGCAGTTCTTC.

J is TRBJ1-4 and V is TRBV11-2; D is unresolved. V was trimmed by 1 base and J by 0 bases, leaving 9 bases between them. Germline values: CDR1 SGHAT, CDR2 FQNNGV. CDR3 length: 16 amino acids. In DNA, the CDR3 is TGTGCCAGCAGCTTAGGCGGACTCTCAACTAATGAAAAACTGTTTTTT. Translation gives CASSLGGLSTNEKLFF.